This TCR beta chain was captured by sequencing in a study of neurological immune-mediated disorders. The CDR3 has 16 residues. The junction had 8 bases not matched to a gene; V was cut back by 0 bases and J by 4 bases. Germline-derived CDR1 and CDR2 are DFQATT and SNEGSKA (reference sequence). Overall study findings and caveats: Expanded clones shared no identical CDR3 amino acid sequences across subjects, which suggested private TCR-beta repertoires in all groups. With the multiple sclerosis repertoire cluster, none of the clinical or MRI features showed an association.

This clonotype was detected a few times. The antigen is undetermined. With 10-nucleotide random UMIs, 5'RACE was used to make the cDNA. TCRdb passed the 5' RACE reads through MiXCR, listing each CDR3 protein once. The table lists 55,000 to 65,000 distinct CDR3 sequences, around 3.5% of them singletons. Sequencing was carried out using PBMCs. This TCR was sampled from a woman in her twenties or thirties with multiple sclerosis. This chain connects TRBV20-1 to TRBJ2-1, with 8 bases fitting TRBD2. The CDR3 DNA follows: TGCAGTGCTAGAGATCTCAGCGGGGGTTCTTACAATGAGCAGTTCTTC. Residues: CSARDLSGGSYNEQFF.